This passage covers 2 T cell receptor beta chains from one sample sequenced in a study of T cells after yellow fever vaccination. TCRdb reanalysed the 5' RACE reads using MiXCR and keeps one entry per CDR3 protein. The repertoire consists of 150,000 to 200,000 distinct CDR3 sequences, with around 10% occurring once and the leading ten covering about 38%. The sequencing used CD8+ T cells sorted from PBMCs, collected 15 days after the yellow fever booster vaccination. Receptors were obtained from a man aged 18 to 29 who received the YFV17D yellow fever vaccine.

This clonotype was observed at least ten times. The chain recombines TRBV7-2 with TRBJ2-1; D remains ambiguous. There are 12 residues in the CDR3. Germline values: CDR1 SGHTA, CDR2 FQGNSA. V gave up 1 base and J gave up 9 bases, with 7 bases separating them. The CDR3 protein is CASSLGSLEQFF. The CDR3 DNA follows: TGTGCCAGCAGCTTAGGGTCTCTTGAGCAGTTCTTC. Combining the CDR3 with reference TRBV7-2 and TRBJ2-1 gives the whole variable domain GAGVSQSPSNKVTEKGKDVELRCDPISGHTALYWYRQSLGQGLEFLIYFQGNSAPDKSGLPSDRFSAERTGGSVSTLTIQRTQQEDSAVYLCASSLGSLEQFFGPGTRLTVL.

The chain has TRBV9 and TRBJ2-7; D gene uncertain. The ends were cut back, 2 bases at V and 0 bases at J, with 15 bases in the middle. The CDR3 length is 16 residues. CDR1 SGDLS and CDR2 YYNGEE come from the germline V gene. In DNA, the CDR3 is TGTGCCAGCAGCGTGGATATGGACCGGAGCTCCTACGAGCAGTACGTC. Encoded protein: CASSVDMDRSSYEQYV.